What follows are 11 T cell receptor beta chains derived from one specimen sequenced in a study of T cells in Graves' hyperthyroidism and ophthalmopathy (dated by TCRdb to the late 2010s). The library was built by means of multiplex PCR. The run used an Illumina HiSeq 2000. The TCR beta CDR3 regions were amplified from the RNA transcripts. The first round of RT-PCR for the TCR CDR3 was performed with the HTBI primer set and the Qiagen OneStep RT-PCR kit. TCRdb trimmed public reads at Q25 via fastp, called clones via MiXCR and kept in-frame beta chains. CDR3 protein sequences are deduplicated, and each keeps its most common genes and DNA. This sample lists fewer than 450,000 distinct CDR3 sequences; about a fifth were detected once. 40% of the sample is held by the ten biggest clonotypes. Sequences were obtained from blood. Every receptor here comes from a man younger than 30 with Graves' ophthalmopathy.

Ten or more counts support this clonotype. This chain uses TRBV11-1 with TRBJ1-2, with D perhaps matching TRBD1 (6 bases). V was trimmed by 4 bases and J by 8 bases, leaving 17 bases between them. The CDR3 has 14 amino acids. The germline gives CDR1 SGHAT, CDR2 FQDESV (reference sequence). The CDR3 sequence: CASSSLGQRRGYTF. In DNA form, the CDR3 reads TGTGCCAGCAGCTCCCTCGGACAGAGACGAGGCTACACCTTC. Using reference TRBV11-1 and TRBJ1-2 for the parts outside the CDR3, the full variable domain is EAEVAQSPRYKITEKSQAVAFWCDPISGHATLYWYRQILGQGPELLVQFQDESVVDDSQLPKDRFSAERLKGVDSTLKIQPAELGDSAMYLCASSSLGQRRGYTFGSGTRLTVV.

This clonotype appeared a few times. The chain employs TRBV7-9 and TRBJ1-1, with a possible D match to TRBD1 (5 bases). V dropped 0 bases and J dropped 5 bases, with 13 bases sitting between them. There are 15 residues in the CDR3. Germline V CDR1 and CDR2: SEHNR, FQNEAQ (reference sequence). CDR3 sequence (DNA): TGTGCCAGCAGCTTAGCGGGGGGGGGAATGACTGAAGCTTTCTTT. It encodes CASSLAGGGMTEAFF.

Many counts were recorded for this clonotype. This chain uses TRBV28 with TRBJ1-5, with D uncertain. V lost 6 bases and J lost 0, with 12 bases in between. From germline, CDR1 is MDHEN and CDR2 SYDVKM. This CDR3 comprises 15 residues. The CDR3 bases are TGTGCCAGCAGCCACGCCTCCTATAGCAATCAGCCCCAGCATTTT. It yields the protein CASSHASYSNQPQHF.

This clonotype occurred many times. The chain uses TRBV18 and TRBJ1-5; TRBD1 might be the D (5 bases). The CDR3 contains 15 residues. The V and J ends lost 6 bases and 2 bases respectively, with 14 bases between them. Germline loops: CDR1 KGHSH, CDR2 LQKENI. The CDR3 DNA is TGTGCCAGCTCGCCCCCAGGGAACGGCAATCAGCCCCAGCATTTT. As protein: CASSPPGNGNQPQHF.

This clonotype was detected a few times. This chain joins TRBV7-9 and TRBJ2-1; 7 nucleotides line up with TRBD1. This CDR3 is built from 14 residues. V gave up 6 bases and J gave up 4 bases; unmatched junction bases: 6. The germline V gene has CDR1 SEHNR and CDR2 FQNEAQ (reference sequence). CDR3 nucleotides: TGTGCCAGCAGTTCGGGACAGCAGTACAATGAGCAGTTCTTC. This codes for CASSSGQQYNEQFF.

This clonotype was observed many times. CDR3 sequence (DNA): TGTGCCAGCAGCGCGTCCTTGAACACTGAAGCTTTCTTT. Amino acids: CASSASLNTEAFF. The chain combines TRBV7-9 with TRBJ1-1; D unresolved. The V gene lost 5 bases and the J gene lost 0 bases, with 7 bases spanning the gap. The CDR3 totals 13 residues. Germline values: CDR1 SEHNR, CDR2 FQNEAQ (reference sequence).

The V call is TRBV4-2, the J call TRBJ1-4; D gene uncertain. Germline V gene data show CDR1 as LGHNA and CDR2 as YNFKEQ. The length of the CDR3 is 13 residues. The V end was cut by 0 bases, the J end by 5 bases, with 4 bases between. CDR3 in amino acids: CASSQEANEKLFF. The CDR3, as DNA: TGTGCCAGCAGCCAAGAAGCGAATGAAAAACTGTTTTTT.

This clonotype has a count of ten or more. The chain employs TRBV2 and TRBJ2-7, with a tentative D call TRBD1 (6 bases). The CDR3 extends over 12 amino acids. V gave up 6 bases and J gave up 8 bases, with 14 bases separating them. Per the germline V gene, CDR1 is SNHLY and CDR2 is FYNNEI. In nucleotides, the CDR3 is TGTGCCAGCAGACCCGGGCAGGGGCAGCAGTACTTC. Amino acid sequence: CASRPGQGQQYF.

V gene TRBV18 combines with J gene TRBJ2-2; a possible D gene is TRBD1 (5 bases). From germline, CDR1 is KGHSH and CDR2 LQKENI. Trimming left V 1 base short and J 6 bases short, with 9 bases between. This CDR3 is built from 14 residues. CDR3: CASSPREQAGELFF. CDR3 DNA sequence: TGTGCCAGCTCACCACGGGAACAGGCCGGGGAGCTGTTTTTT.

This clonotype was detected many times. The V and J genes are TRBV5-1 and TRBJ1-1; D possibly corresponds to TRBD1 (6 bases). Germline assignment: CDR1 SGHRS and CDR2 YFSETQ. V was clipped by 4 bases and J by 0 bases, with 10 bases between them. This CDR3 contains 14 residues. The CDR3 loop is CASSSGGVNTEAFF. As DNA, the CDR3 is TGCGCCAGCAGCAGCGGGGGCGTGAACACTGAAGCTTTCTTT.

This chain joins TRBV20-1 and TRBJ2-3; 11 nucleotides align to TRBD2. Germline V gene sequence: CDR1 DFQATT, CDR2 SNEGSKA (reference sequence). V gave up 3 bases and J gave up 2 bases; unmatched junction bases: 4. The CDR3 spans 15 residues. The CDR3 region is CSARATSGDTDTQYF. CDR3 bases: TGCAGTGCTAGGGCGACTAGCGGGGACACAGATACGCAGTATTTT.